What follows are 13 T cell receptor beta chains derived from one specimen sequenced in a study of control samples from healthy donors and cancer patients. Only in-frame clones appear in the TCRdb table, and some are missing; sequencing was by immunoSEQ multiplex PCR. The table records under 80,000 clones, about 93% of them present only once. Specimen: blood. The receptors were gathered from a woman in her forties in good health.

This clone has just one count. This chain connects TRBV29-1 to TRBJ1-1; 8 bases are a match to TRBD1. This CDR3 region has 11 residues. Per the germline V gene, CDR1 is SQVTM and CDR2 is ANQGSEA. CDR3 protein: CSDTGGTEAFF. In DNA form, the CDR3 reads TGCAGTGATACAGGGGGCACTGAAGCTTTCTTT. Together with reference TRBV29-1 and TRBJ1-1, the CDR3 gives the full variable domain: SAVISQKPSRDICQRGTSLTIQCQVDSQVTMMFWYRQQPGQSLTLIATANQGSEATYESGFVIDKFPISRPNLTFSTLTVSNMSPEDSSIYLCSDTGGTEAFFGQGTRLTVV.

For this clone: This specimen includes other DNA sequences encoding the same CDR3. The chain recombines TRBV18 with TRBJ1-2; tentative D call: TRBD1 (6 bases). This CDR3 has 15 amino acids. Trimming pared 4 bases from V and 2 bases from J, leaving 14 bases between. CDR1 is KGHSH and CDR2 is LQKENI in the germline V gene. The CDR3 coding sequence is TGTGCCAGCTCACGGACGACAGGAGAAAACTATGGCTACACCTTC. Protein: CASSRTTGENYGYTF.

The chain carries TRBV15 and TRBJ2-7; 10 bases align to TRBD2. V dropped 5 bases and J dropped 6; count of bases not matched to a gene: 10. This CDR3 contains 15 residues. The V gene's germline CDR1 is LNHNV and CDR2 YYDKDF (reference sequence). This CDR3 is CATSGGTSEVSEQYF. For the CDR3, the DNA is TGTGCCACCAGCGGCGGGACTAGCGAAGTTTCCGAGCAGTACTTC.

The chain recombines TRBV18 with TRBJ1-1, with a tentative D call TRBD1 (6 bases). V dropped 5 bases and J dropped 4 bases, with 11 bases sitting between them. The CDR3 runs to 13 residues. Germline V lookup: CDR1 KGHSH, CDR2 LQKENI. CDR3 sequence reads: CASSVEGGTEAFF. The CDR3 DNA follows: TGTGCCAGCTCAGTCGAGGGGGGCACTGAAGCTTTCTTT.

The gene calls are TRBV2 and TRBJ1-1; D perhaps matches TRBD1 (6 bases). Trimming stripped 4 bases from V and 0 bases from J, with 15 bases between. The CDR3 is made up of 16 amino acids. CDR1 and CDR2 (germline): SNHLY, FYNNEI. The DNA of the CDR3 is TGTGCCAGCAGTGGGGGGGGCCCCTTGATGAACACTGAAGCTTTCTTT. This encodes CASSGGGPLMNTEAFF.

V gene TRBV7-8 combines with J gene TRBJ1-5, with D maybe TRBD1 (6 bases). The V gene's germline CDR1 is SGHVS and CDR2 FQNEAQ. This CDR3 is 15 amino acids long. V dropped 5 bases and J dropped 2 bases, with 13 bases sitting between them. The CDR3 spells CASSPGAAGNQPQHF. In DNA form, the CDR3 reads TGTGCCAGCAGCCCAGGGGCCGCTGGCAATCAGCCCCAGCATTTT.

This chain joins TRBV9 and TRBJ2-1; 8 nucleotides line up with TRBD2. Trimming took 4 bases from V and 8 from J; bases not matched to a gene: 17. The CDR3 loop spans 17 amino acids. Germline CDR1 is SGDLS and CDR2 is YYNGEE. The CDR3: CASSPPALAGGLDEQFF. The CDR3 region has the DNA TGTGCCAGCAGCCCCCCGGCGTTGGCGGGGGGTCTCGATGAGCAGTTCTTC.

The chain couples TRBV9 to TRBJ1-1; the D is unclear. Looked up from germline, CDR1 is SGDLS and CDR2 is YYNGEE. Trimming removed 1 base at V and 1 base at J, with 5 bases between. CDR3 length: 13 amino acids. The CDR3 is CASSVMRNTEAFF. CDR3 DNA sequence: TGTGCCAGCAGCGTAATGCGGAACACTGAAGCTTTCTTT.

The genes are TRBV7-9 and TRBJ1-1, with TRBD1 as a possible D gene (6 bases). The length of the CDR3 is 12 residues. Trimming took 5 bases from V and 6 from J, leaving 10 bases between them. Germline V gene sequence: CDR1 SEHNR, CDR2 FQNEAQ (reference sequence). CDR3 residues: CASSEGVAEAFF. CDR3 nucleotides: TGTGCCAGCAGCGAGGGGGTCGCTGAAGCTTTCTTT.

J is TRBJ2-1 and V is TRBV24-1; 10 nucleotides agree with TRBD1. V was clipped by 4 bases and J by 3 bases; unmatched bases: 5. The CDR3 extends over 16 amino acids. CDR1 and CDR2 (germline): KGHDR, SFDVKD. The CDR3 DNA reads as TGTGCCACCAGTGACCACGACAGGGGGCGCTACAATGAGCAGTTCTTC. Residues: CATSDHDRGRYNEQFF.

This clone came up once. The chain uses TRBV5-6 and TRBJ1-1; D gene uncertain. Trimming took off 0 bases at V and 1 base at J, with 7 bases between the two ends. The CDR3 contains 14 residues. Germline assignment: CDR1 SGHDT and CDR2 YYEEEE. This chain's CDR3 is CASSLVGSNTEAFF. Here the CDR3 DNA reads TGTGCCAGCAGCTTGGTAGGGTCGAACACTGAAGCTTTCTTT.

The rearrangement links TRBV5-6 to TRBJ2-3; D ambiguous. The CDR3 extends over 14 amino acids. Germline-derived CDR1 and CDR2 are SGHDT and YYEEEE. The V end was cut by 5 bases, the J end by 0 bases, with 10 bases between. The CDR3 coding sequence is TGTGCCAGCAGTATGGACCTCAGCACAGATACGCAGTATTTT. Amino acid sequence: CASSMDLSTDTQYF.

J is TRBJ1-3 and V is TRBV5-1, with D uncertain. CDR1 and CDR2 from the germline V gene are SGHRS and YFSETQ. V lost 0 bases, J lost 0 bases, and 7 bases lay in between. The CDR3 consists of 15 residues. The CDR3 region is CASSLVPRSGNTIYF. DNA for the CDR3: TGCGCCAGCAGCTTGGTACCGCGCTCTGGAAACACCATATATTTT.